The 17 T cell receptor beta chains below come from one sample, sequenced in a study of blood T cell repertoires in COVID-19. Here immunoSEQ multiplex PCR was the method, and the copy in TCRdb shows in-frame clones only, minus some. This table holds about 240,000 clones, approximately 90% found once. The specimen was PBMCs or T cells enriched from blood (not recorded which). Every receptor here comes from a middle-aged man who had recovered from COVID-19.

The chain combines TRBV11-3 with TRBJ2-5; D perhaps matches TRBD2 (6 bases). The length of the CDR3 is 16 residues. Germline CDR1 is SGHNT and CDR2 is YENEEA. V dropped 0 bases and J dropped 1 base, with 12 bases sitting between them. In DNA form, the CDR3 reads TGTGCCAGCAGCTTAGATTACGGGGGATTCCAAGAGACCCAGTACTTC. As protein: CASSLDYGGFQETQYF.

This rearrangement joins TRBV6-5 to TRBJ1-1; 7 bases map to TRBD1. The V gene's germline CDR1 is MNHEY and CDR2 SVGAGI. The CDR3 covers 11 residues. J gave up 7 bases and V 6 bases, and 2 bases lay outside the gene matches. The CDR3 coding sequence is TGTGCCAGCAGGAGGACAGGTGAAGCTTTCTTT. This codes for CASRRTGEAFF.

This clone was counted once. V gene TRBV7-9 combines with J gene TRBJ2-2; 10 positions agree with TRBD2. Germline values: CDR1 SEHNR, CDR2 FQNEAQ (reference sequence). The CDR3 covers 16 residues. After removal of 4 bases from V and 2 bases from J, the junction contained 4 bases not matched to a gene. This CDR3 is CASSSVAGGNTGELFF. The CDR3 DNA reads TGTGCCAGCAGCTCGGTAGCGGGAGGCAACACCGGGGAGCTGTTTTTT.

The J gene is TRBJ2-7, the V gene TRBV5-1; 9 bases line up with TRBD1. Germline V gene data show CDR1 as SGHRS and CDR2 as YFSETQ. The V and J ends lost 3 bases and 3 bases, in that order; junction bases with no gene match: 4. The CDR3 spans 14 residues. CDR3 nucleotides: TGCGCCAGCAGCTCCGGGACAGGGCGCTACGAGCAGTACTTC. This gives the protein CASSSGTGRYEQYF. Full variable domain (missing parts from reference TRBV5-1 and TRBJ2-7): KAGVTQTPRYLIKTRGQQVTLSCSPISGHRSVSWYQQTPGQGLQFLFEYFSETQRNKGNFPGRFSGRQFSNSRSEMNVSTLELGDSALYLCASSSGTGRYEQYFGPGTRLTVT.

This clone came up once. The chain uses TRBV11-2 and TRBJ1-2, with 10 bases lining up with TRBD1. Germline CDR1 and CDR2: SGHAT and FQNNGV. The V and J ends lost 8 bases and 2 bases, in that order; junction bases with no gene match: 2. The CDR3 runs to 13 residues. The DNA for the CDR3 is TGTGCCAGCCAGGGACAGGGGAACTATGGCTACACCTTC. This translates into CASQGQGNYGYTF.

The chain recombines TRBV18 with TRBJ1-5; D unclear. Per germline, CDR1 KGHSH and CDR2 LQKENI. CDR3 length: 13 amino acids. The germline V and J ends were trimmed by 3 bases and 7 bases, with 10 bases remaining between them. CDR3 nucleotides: TGTGCCAGCTCACCGGGAGTAGACCAGCCCCAGCATTTT. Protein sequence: CASSPGVDQPQHF. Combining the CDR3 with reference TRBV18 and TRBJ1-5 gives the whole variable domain NAGVMQNPRHLVRRRGQEARLRCSPMKGHSHVYWYRQLPEEGLKFMVYLQKENIIDESGMPKERFSAEFPKEGPSILRIQQVVRGDSAAYFCASSPGVDQPQHFGDGTRLSIL.

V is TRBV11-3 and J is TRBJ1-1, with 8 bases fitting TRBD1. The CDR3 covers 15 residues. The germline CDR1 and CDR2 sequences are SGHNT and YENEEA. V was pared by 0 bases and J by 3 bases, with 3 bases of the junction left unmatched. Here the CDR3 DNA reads TGTGCCAGCAGCTTAGAACAGGGGGTGGACACTGAAGCTTTCTTT. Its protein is CASSLEQGVDTEAFF.

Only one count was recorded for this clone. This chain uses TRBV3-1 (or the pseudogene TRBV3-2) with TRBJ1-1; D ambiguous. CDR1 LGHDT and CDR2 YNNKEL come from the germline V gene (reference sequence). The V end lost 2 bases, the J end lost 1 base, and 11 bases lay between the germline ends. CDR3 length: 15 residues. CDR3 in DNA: TGTGCCAGCAGCCAATTGAGTTCTAGGAACACTGAAGCTTTCTTT. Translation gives CASSQLSSRNTEAFF.

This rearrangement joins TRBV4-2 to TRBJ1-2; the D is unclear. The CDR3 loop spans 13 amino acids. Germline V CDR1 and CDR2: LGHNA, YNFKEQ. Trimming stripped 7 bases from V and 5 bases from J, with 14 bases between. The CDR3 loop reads CASTRGLLYGYTF. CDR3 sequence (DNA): TGTGCCAGCACCCGCGGACTCCTTTATGGCTACACCTTC.

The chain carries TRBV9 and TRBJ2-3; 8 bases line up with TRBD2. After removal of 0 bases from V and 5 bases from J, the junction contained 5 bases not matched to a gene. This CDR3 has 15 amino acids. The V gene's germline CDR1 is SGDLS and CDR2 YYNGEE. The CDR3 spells CASSVVGLAGDTQYF. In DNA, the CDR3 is TGTGCCAGCAGCGTAGTGGGGCTAGCGGGAGATACGCAGTATTTT.

DNA for the CDR3: TGTGCCAGCAGTTATGGGGTACAGGAATATGGCTACACCTTC. The encoded protein is CASSYGVQEYGYTF. This chain links TRBV6-5 with TRBJ1-2; D possibly corresponds to TRBD1 (5 bases). Trimming cost V 3 bases and J 5 bases, with 13 bases left between them. Looked up from germline, CDR1 is MNHEY and CDR2 is SVGAGI. The CDR3 sequence is 14 residues long.

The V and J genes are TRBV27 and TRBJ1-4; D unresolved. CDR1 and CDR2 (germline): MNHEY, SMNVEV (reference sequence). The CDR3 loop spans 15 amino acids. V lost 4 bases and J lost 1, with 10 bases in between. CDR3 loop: CASSSNGLTNEKLFF. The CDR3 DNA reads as TGTGCCAGCAGTTCAAACGGGTTAACTAATGAAAAACTGTTTTTT.

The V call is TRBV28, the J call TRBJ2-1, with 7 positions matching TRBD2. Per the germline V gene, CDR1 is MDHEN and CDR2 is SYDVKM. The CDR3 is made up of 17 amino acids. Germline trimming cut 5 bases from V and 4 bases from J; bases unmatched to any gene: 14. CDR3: CASSQRPRTSTYNEQFF. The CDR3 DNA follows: TGTGCCAGCAGTCAACGTCCACGGACTAGTACATACAATGAGCAGTTCTTC.

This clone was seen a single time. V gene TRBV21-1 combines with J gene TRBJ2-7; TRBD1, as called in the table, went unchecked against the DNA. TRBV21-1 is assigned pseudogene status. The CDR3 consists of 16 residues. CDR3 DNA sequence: TGTGCCAGCAGCTCCCCTTCGGGGGACAGGGGGAACGAGCAGTACTTC. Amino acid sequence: CASSSPSGDRGNEQYF.

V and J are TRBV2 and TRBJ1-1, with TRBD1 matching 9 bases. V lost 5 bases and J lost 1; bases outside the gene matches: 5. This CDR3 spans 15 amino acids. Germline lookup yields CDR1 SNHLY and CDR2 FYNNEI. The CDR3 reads CASSTSDRGNTEAFF. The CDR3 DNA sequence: TGTGCCAGCAGTACCTCGGACAGGGGGAACACTGAAGCTTTCTTT.

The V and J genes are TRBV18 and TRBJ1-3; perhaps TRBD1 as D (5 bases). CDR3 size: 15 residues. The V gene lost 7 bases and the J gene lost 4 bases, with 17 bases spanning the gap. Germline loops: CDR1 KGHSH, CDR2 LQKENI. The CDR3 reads CASLEDTRRGNTIYF. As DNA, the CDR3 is TGTGCCAGCTTAGAGGACACACGAAGAGGAAACACCATATATTTT.

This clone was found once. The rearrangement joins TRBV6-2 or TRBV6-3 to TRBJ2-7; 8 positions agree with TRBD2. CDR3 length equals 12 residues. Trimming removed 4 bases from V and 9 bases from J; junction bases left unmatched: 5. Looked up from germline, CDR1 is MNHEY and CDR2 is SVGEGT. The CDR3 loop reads CASSSTSVWQYF. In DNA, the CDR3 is TGTGCCAGCAGTTCGACTAGCGTTTGGCAGTACTTC.